These 19 T cell receptor beta chains share one sample of origin, sequenced in a study of blood T cell repertoires in COVID-19 (dated by TCRdb to about 2020). Receptor libraries were prepared by the immunoSEQ multiplex PCR assay. TCRdb limited this immuneACCESS table to in-frame rearrangements with V and J called. A share of clones is missing; checked studies link under half to unresolved V genes, and the rest is unexplained. A total of more than 95,000 clones appear in this sample, roughly 82% of them only once. The ten largest clones take up roughly 18% of the sample. Source material: peripheral blood. The source is a man older than 75 with acute or convalescent COVID-19.

Worth noting for this clone: This may be a read error, as it is one base from a much larger clone. The CDR3 coding sequence is TGTGCCAGCAGCCAGGGACAAAACTACGAGCAGTACTTC. Translated, it gives CASSQGQNYEQYF. The chain is built from TRBV6-5 and TRBJ2-7; tentative D call: TRBD1 (6 bases). CDR1 is MNHEY, CDR2 SVGAGI, per germline. The V end was cut by 6 bases, the J end by 3 bases, with 12 bases between. This CDR3 contains 13 residues.

The rearrangement uses TRBV7-2 and TRBJ2-7; TRBD2 matches at 8 bases. The CDR3 is made up of 15 amino acids. The germline CDR1 and CDR2 sequences are SGHTA and FQGNSA. V trimming: 5 bases; J trimming: 6 bases; junction bases outside the gene matches: 12. The CDR3 spells CASSITRTSSGEQYF. The CDR3 DNA is TGTGCCAGCAGCATTACCCGGACTAGCTCGGGCGAGCAGTACTTC.

This rearrangement joins TRBV19 to TRBJ1-5; 8 bases line up with TRBD1. With V trimmed by 4 bases and J by 3 bases, 8 bases remained unmatched. The CDR3 loop spans 16 amino acids. Per germline, CDR1 LNHDA and CDR2 SQIVND (reference sequence). In DNA, the CDR3 is TGTGCCAGTAGTACTCCCGGGACAGGTATCAATCAGCCCCAGCATTTT. Amino acid sequence: CASSTPGTGINQPQHF.

CDR3 bases: TGTGCCAGCAGCCATGCCCTGAGGCCCCAGCATTTT. Translated, it gives CASSHALRPQHF. The chain links TRBV3-1 (or the pseudogene TRBV3-2) to TRBJ1-5; D is unresolved. Germline CDR1 and CDR2: LGHDT and YNNKEL (reference sequence). CDR3 length equals 12 residues. The V end lost 3 bases, the J end lost 9 bases, and 9 bases lay between the germline ends.

This clone was recorded once. J is TRBJ2-3 and V is TRBV6-5; 10 bases line up with TRBD2. The germline V gene encodes CDR1 MNHEY and CDR2 SVGAGI. The CDR3 is 15 amino acids. Trimming at V came to 7 bases and at J to 8 bases, leaving 12 bases not matched to a gene. CDR3 nucleotide sequence: TGTGCCAGCATCGGAACTAGCGGGACTACTAGTACGCAGTATTTT. It encodes CASIGTSGTTSTQYF.

This rearrangement joins TRBV1 to TRBJ2-7; the table's D call TRBD2 went unverified against the DNA. TRBV1 is labeled a pseudogene. The CDR3 consists of 16 residues. The CDR3 bases are TGCACCAGCAGCCATCCTCGGACTAGCGGGGTCTACGAGCAGTACTTC. Encoded protein: CTSSHPRTSGVYEQYF.

The chain carries TRBV11-2 and TRBJ2-5; D is possibly TRBD1 (5 bases). Germline CDR1 reads SGHAT; CDR2 reads FQNNGV. V dropped 3 bases and J dropped 0 bases, with 14 bases sitting between them. The CDR3 sequence is 16 residues long. In DNA form, the CDR3 reads TGTGCCAGCAGCTTTGCCAGGGTTAACAACCAAGAGACCCAGTACTTC. Residues: CASSFARVNNQETQYF.

The genes are TRBV7-2 and TRBJ2-1; a weak D match, TRBD2 (5 bases). This CDR3 region has 14 residues. V lost 2 bases, J lost 9 bases, and 14 bases lay in between. Germline V gene data show CDR1 as SGHTA and CDR2 as FQGNSA. This chain's CDR3 is CASSLTRARGEQFF. The CDR3 DNA is TGTGCCAGCAGCTTAACGAGGGCACGCGGTGAGCAGTTCTTC. The full variable domain, in which reference TRBV7-2 and TRBJ2-1 provide the parts outside the CDR3, is GAGVSQSPSNKVTEKGKDVELRCDPISGHTALYWYRQSLGQGLEFLIYFQGNSAPDKSGLPSDRFSAERTGGSVSTLTIQRTQQEDSAVYLCASSLTRARGEQFFGPGTRLTVL.

This chain uses TRBV28 with TRBJ1-6, with no clear D. The length of the CDR3 is 12 residues. CDR1 and CDR2 from the germline V gene are MDHEN and SYDVKM. The V gene lost 11 bases and the J gene lost 13 bases, with 18 bases spanning the gap. The CDR3 protein is CASSWLLSPLHF. As DNA, the CDR3 is TGTGCCTCCTCGTGGCTCCTGTCTCCCCTCCACTTT.

V and J are TRBV18 and TRBJ2-7, with 9 bases identical to TRBD2. The germline gives CDR1 KGHSH, CDR2 LQKENI. This CDR3 has 18 amino acids. V was pared by 2 bases and J by 8 bases, with 19 bases of the junction left unmatched. Here the CDR3 DNA reads TGTGCCAGCTCACCAGGAGGGGCAGGGGTTGGACTAGCGCCCAAGCAGTACTTC. As protein: CASSPGGAGVGLAPKQYF.

This chain uses TRBV4-3 with TRBJ2-7; 7 bases are a match to TRBD2. The CDR3 length is 15 residues. Germline trimming cut 1 base from V and 3 bases from J; bases unmatched to any gene: 6. Germline CDR1 reads LGHNA; CDR2 reads YSLEER. The CDR3 reads CASSQGPGGSYEQYF. The DNA for the CDR3 is TGCGCCAGCAGCCAAGGACCGGGCGGGAGCTACGAGCAGTACTTC.

The chain carries TRBV7-9 and TRBJ1-5, with D perhaps TRBD1 (6 bases). Trimming took 3 bases from V and 0 from J, leaving 15 bases between them. Looked up from germline, CDR1 is SEHNR and CDR2 is FQNEAQ (reference sequence). The CDR3 loop spans 17 amino acids. The CDR3 nucleotides read TGTGCCAGCAGCTTTGCAGGGGACGCTTATAGCAATCAGCCCCAGCATTTT. This gives the protein CASSFAGDAYSNQPQHF.

The chain has TRBV5-1 and TRBJ2-5, with D possibly being TRBD1 (6 bases). Germline assignment: CDR1 SGHRS and CDR2 YFSETQ. V shed 4 bases and J shed 3 bases, with 13 bases lying between them. The length of the CDR3 is 14 residues. CDR3 DNA sequence: TGCGCCAGCAGCCCTACGACAGGAAAAGAGACCCAGTACTTC. Translation: CASSPTTGKETQYF.

The rearrangement joins TRBV10-3 to TRBJ2-2, with 12 bases lining up with TRBD1. The CDR3 contains 15 residues. V was clipped by 7 bases and J by 2 bases; unmatched bases: 2. Germline V lookup: CDR1 ENHRY, CDR2 SYGVKD. The DNA for the CDR3 is TGTGCCATCAAGGGACAGGGGGCAAACACCGGGGAGCTGTTTTTT. It yields the protein CAIKGQGANTGELFF.

The CDR3 DNA reads as TGTGCCAGCAGCTTTCCAGGGGGCCTCCAAGAGACCCAGTACTTC. The encoded protein is CASSFPGGLQETQYF. This rearrangement joins TRBV7-2 to TRBJ2-5; 8 positions agree with TRBD1. The CDR3 is made up of 15 amino acids. Germline V lookup: CDR1 SGHTA, CDR2 FQGNSA. The trim removed 3 bases at V and 1 base at J, leaving 4 bases unmatched.

The chain joins TRBV7-2 to TRBJ1-1; unclear D gene. This CDR3 is 14 amino acids long. The germline V and J ends were trimmed by 5 bases and 1 base, with 11 bases remaining between them. CDR1 and CDR2 (germline): SGHTA, FQGNSA. CDR3 DNA sequence: TGTGCCAGCAGCCCCTACCTGAAGAACACTGAAGCTTTCTTT. Protein product: CASSPYLKNTEAFF.

The gene calls are TRBV5-1 and TRBJ1-2; no clear D gene. The CDR3 length is 13 residues. Between the trimmed V and J ends, which lost 7 bases and 1 base, there was a span of 11 bases. CDR1 SGHRS and CDR2 YFSETQ come from the germline V gene. The CDR3 sequence: CASSYEGNYGYTF. Written as DNA, the CDR3 is TGCGCCAGCTCTTACGAGGGTAACTATGGCTACACCTTC.

The genes are TRBV27 and TRBJ2-1; 15 bases are shared with TRBD2. V trimming: 4 bases; J trimming: 10 bases; junction bases outside the gene matches: 14. The CDR3 covers 18 residues. Germline-derived CDR1 and CDR2 are MNHEY and SMNVEV (reference sequence). In nucleotides, the CDR3 is TGTGCCAGCAGTTCCTTACTCCGGACTAGCGGGGGGGCGCGGGAGCAGTTCTTC. Translated, it gives CASSSLLRTSGGAREQFF.

The genes are TRBV29-1 and TRBJ2-4, with D maybe TRBD1 (5 bases). Trimming stripped 0 bases from V and 8 bases from J, with 14 bases between. This CDR3 is 14 amino acids long. Germline V gene data show CDR1 as SQVTM and CDR2 as ANQGSEA. The CDR3 sequence is CSVEDRGHADIQYF. The CDR3 DNA sequence: TGCAGCGTTGAAGATCGAGGACACGCTGACATTCAGTACTTC.